This T cell receptor (beta chain) was identified during a study of T cell repertoires in cytomegalovirus infection. Study in general: An indication of both CMV infection and matching HLA type came from public TCR beta signatures.

Study-level results: Based on cumulative public TCR beta family frequency, carriers of CMV plus the relevant HLA were identified. The ex vivo response showed dominance by HLA-C-restricted CMV-specific TCR beta clonotypes.

TCRdb analysed the reads with MiXCR anew, one entry per CDR3 protein. The sample has roughly 630,000 distinct CDR3 sequences; about 24% are singletons. CDR1 and CDR2 from the germline V gene are DFQATT and SNEGSKA (reference sequence). The CDR3 is 13 residues long. The ends lost 3 bases at V and 5 bases at J; junction bases unmatched: 6. Concerning this clonotype: Its target is not known.

The source material was CD8+ T cells from PBMCs. The V gene is TRBV20-1, the J gene TRBJ2-7; 8 nucleotides align to TRBD2. This TCR was recovered from a human donor in good health (CMV status not recorded). Some clones in this sample may be carry-over from other donors' samples. For the CDR3, the DNA is TGCAGTGCTAGGGCTGGGACTAGGAACGAGCAGTACGTC. This encodes CSARAGTRNEQYV.